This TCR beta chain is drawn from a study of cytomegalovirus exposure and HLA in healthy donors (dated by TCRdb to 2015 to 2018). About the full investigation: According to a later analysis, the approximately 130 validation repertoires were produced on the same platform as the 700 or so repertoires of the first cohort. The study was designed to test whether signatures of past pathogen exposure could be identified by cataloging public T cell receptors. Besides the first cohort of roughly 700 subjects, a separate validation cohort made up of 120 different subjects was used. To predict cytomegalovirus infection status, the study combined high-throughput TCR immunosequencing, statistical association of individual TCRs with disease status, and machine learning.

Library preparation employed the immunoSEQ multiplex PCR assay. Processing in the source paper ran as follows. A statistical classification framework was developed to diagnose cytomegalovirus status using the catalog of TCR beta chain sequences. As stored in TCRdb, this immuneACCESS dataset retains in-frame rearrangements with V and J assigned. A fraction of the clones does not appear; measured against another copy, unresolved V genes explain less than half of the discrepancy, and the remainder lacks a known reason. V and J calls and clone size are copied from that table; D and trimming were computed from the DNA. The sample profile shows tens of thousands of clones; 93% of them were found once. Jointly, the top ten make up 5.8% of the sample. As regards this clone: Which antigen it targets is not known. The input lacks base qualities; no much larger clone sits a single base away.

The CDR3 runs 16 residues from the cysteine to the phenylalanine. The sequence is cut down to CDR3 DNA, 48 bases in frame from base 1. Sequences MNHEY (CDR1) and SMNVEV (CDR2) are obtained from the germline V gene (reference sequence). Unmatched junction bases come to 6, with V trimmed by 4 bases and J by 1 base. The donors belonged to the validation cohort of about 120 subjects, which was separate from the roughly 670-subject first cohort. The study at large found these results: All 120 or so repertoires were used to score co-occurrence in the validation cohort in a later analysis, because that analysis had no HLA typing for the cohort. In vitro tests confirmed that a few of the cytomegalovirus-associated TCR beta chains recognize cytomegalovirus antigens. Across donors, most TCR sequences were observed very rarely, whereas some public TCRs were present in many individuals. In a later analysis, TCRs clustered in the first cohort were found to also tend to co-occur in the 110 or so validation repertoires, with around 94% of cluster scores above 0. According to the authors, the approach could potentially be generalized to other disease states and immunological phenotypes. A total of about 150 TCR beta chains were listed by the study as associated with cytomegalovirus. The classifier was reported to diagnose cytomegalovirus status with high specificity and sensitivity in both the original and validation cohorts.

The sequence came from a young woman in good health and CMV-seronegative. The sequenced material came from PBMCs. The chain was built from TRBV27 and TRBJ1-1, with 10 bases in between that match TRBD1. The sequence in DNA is TGTGCCAGCAGTTCCGATCGGACAGGGGGGAACACTGAAGCTTTCTTT. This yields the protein CASSSDRTGGNTEAFF.